This T cell receptor beta chain appears in the sequencing data of a study of blood T cells in healthy people across ages. The use of a sample-barcoded 5' primer and a J-beta primer mix characterized a second PCR of 7 to 11 cycles. TCRdb itself ran the 5' RACE reads through MiXCR, one entry per CDR3 protein. The data contain approximately 760,000 distinct CDR3 sequences, around 25% of them singletons. With 7 bases clipped from V and 4 bases from J, the junction kept 6 bases outside the gene matches. The germline V gene has CDR1 SNHLY and CDR2 FYNNEI. CDR3 length equals 13 residues. The sample was also linked to a second study, of T cells of mothers and their children. That publication notes: With the M1S primer of the second PCR, sample barcodes and 2-4 random nucleotides were added. The effect of thymic selection on TCR recombination output is similar between related and unrelated pairs.

This clonotype was sampled from a boy aged 5-17 years in good health. The sequenced sample was blood. This chain connects TRBV2 to TRBJ1-1; 7 bases are shared with TRBD1. CDR3 sequence reads: CASIQNRGTEAFF. The CDR3, as DNA: TGTGCCAGCATACAAAACAGGGGCACTGAAGCTTTCTTT. The whole variable domain, filled in from reference TRBV2 and TRBJ1-1, reads EPEVTQTPSHQVTQMGQEVILRCVPISNHLYFYWYRQILGQKVEFLVSFYNNEISEKSEIFDDQFSVERPDGSNFTLKIRSTKLEDSAMYFCASIQNRGTEAFFGQGTRLTVV.